A selection of T cell receptor beta chains follows, all from one sample in a study of blood T cells in healthy people across ages. MiXCR was run by TCRdb on the 5' RACE reads, yielding one entry per CDR3 protein. The sample includes some 1.4 million distinct CDR3 sequences, about 43% of them seen just once. Material for sequencing was blood. Source of these receptors: a young woman in good health. CDR3s include the opening cysteine and the closing phenylalanine or tryptophan. The D gene is left open where the match is weak. Rows may omit the clone size; those that give it use once, few, many or a size class.

j_gene | d_gene | abundance | v_gene | CDR3nt | CDR3aa
TRBJ1-5 | TRBD1 | . | TRBV9 | TGTGCCAGCAGCCCTGGACAGGCCTGGGATCAGCCCCAGCATTTT | CASSPGQAWDQPQHF
TRBJ1-5 | . | few | TRBV6-1 | TGTGCCAGCAGTGTTTTGTTCCATTCTAGTCAGCCCCAGCATTTT | CASSVLFHSSQPQHF
TRBJ2-1 | . | many | TRBV6-5 | TGTGCCAGCAGTTACAGGCTCAACAAGGGAGAGCAGTTCTTC | CASSYRLNKGEQFF
TRBJ2-5 | . | . | TRBV9 | TGTGCCAGCAGCGTAGCTCTGACAGGAAAGGAGACCCAGTACTTC | CASSVALTGKETQYF
TRBJ1-2 | . | once | TRBV6-5 | TGTGCCAGCAGTCACTGGGGGGACGGCTACACCTTC | CASSHWGDGYTF
TRBJ2-7 | TRBD2 | few | TRBV13 | TGTGCCAGCAGCCTGACTAGCGGGCGTCCCTACGAGCAGTACTTC | CASSLTSGRPYEQYF
TRBJ2-3 | TRBD2 | few | TRBV20-1 | TGCAGTGCTAGAGATCCTGGACTAGCGGCCTCCGGTACGCAGTATTTT | CSARDPGLAASGTQYF
TRBJ1-1 | . | few | TRBV6-1 | TGTGCCAGCAGGTGGCCCACCGAGGTGCACACTGAAGCTTTCTTT | CASRWPTEVHTEAFF
TRBJ1-2 | TRBD1 | . | TRBV9 | TGTGCCAGCAGCGTTGCAGGGGGGACGGATGGCTACACCTTC | CASSVAGGTDGYTF
TRBJ2-5 | . | . | TRBV12-3/TRBV12-4 | TGTGCCAGCAGTTTGTTCGGTGGAGCCTACAATGAGCAGTACTTC | CASSLFGGAYNEQYF
TRBJ1-2 | . | few | TRBV29-1 | TGCAGCGTTGAAGAGGGACAAGAGGGGTATGGCTACACCTTC | CSVEEGQEGYGYTF
TRBJ2-1 | TRBD2 | . | TRBV9 | TGTGCCAGCAGCGCAACTAGCGGGGGGGCCTCCTACAATGAGCAGTTCTTC | CASSATSGGASYNEQFF
TRBJ2-7 | TRBD2 | . | TRBV7-9 | TGTGCCAGCACCCAATGGGGACTAGCGGGAGAAGGTCGGGACGAGCAGTACTTC | CASTQWGLAGEGRDEQYF
TRBJ2-7 | . | . | TRBV5-6 | TGTGCCAGCAGCGGGGTGGGGTTATCCTACGAGCAGTACTTC | CASSGVGLSYEQYF
TRBJ1-5 | . | . | TRBV7-2 | TGTGCCAGCAGCTTACACGGGGAATATAGCAATCAGCCCCAGCATTTT | CASSLHGEYSNQPQHF
TRBJ2-5 | TRBD2 | few | TRBV4-2 | TGTGCCAGCAGCCAAGATCTTAGGGAGACTAGCGGGATCGGGGAGACCCAGTACTTC | CASSQDLRETSGIGETQYF
TRBJ2-4 | . | few | TRBV3-1 | TGTGCCAGCAGCTGGACAGTTGACATTCAGTACTTC | CASSWTVDIQYF
TRBJ1-5 | . | . | TRBV3-1 | TGTGCCAGCAGCCAAGGACAGCTACACAATCAGCCCCAGCATTTT | CASSQGQLHNQPQHF
TRBJ2-1 | TRBD2 | few | TRBV6-1 | TGTGCCAGCAGTGTCACCGGGACTAGCGGGAGCAATGAGCAGTTCTTC | CASSVTGTSGSNEQFF
TRBJ2-1 | TRBD2 | . | TRBV11-2 | TGTGCCAGCAGCTTAGATAGTCCTAGCGGGGGACGTTCCTACAATGAGCAGTTCTTC | CASSLDSPSGGRSYNEQFF
TRBJ2-7 | . | . | TRBV20-1 | TGCAGTGCTAGTGGGGCGGGGGCCTCGAGCTCCTACGAGCAGTACTTC | CSASGAGASSSYEQYF
TRBJ1-2 | TRBD1 | . | TRBV6-1 | TGTGCCAGCAGTGGGTCCGGGACAGGGGGGACCGCTAACTATGGCTACACCTTC | CASSGSGTGGTANYGYTF
TRBJ2-4 | . | few | TRBV20-1 | TGCAGTGCTAGAGATCCAGCAGGTGGAATGGCCAAAAACATTCAGTACTTC | CSARDPAGGMAKNIQYF
TRBJ2-7 | . | once | TRBV3-1 | TGTGCCAGCAGCCAAGGGGACTGCGAGCAGTACTTC | CASSQGDCEQYF
TRBJ2-1 | TRBD1 | . | TRBV3-1 | TGTGCCAGCAGCCATTGGACAGGGACCTACAATGAGCAGTTCTTC | CASSHWTGTYNEQFF
TRBJ2-2 | TRBD1 | many | TRBV24-1 | TGTGCCACCAGTGATCCAGGGGGCTCCAACACCGGGGAGCTGTTTTTT | CATSDPGGSNTGELFF
TRBJ2-7 | . | . | TRBV5-1 | TGCGCCAGCAGCTCTCCGGGACGGAGGGGCTACGAGCAGTACTTC | CASSSPGRRGYEQYF
TRBJ2-3 | TRBD2 | . | TRBV12-3/TRBV12-4 | TGTGCCAGCAGTCGCGTATCGACTAGCGGGAGCCCAGATACGCAGTATTTT | CASSRVSTSGSPDTQYF
TRBJ2-1 | . | . | TRBV7-3 | TGTGCCAGCAGCCAGAGGGAACAGGAAAATGAGCAGTTCTTC | CASSQREQENEQFF
TRBJ1-1 | . | . | TRBV6-5 | TGTGCCAGCAGTTACTCTCGACCGGAATGGGCTTTCTTT | CASSYSRPEWAFF
TRBJ1-5 | TRBD1 | . | TRBV12-3/TRBV12-4 | TGTGCCAGCAGACGAAGGGACAGGGGAATAAGAGGTGAGCCCCAGCATTTT | CASRRRDRGIRGEPQHF
TRBJ1-2 | . | . | TRBV3-1 | TGTGCCAGCAGCCAAGAGGAGCGACAGCTCTATGGCTACACCTTC | CASSQEERQLYGYTF
TRBJ1-2 | . | many | TRBV3-1 | TGTGCCAGCAGGACGGACGGTAACTATGGCTACACCTTC | CASRTDGNYGYTF
TRBJ1-4 | . | . | TRBV27 | TGTGCCAGCAGATTACACCGACTAAATGAAAAACTGTTTTTT | CASRLHRLNEKLFF
TRBJ2-7 | . | . | TRBV5-1 | TGCGCCAGCAGCCGGGACTTACTCTCCTACGAGCAGTACTTC | CASSRDLLSYEQYF
TRBJ2-5 | . | . | TRBV12-3/TRBV12-4 | TGTGCCAGCTCGGCGGGGCGTTGGGAGACCCAGTACTTC | CASSAGRWETQYF
TRBJ1-2 | . | . | TRBV12-3/TRBV12-4 | TGTGCCAGCAGTCTCCGTTGGGGGGTGGATGGCTACACCTTC | CASSLRWGVDGYTF
TRBJ2-1 | . | few | TRBV20-1 | TGCAGTGCTAGCGAAGGGGGTGGTGAGCAGTTCTTC | CSASEGGGEQFF
TRBJ2-1 | . | . | TRBV10-2 | TGCGCCAGCGGTGAACGGGAACGCAATGAGCAGTTCTTC | CASGERERNEQFF
TRBJ2-7 | . | many | TRBV4-1 | TGCGCCAGCAGCCAAGAGATGCGGGCCGTTATAAAGCAGTACTTC | CASSQEMRAVIKQYF
TRBJ2-7 | TRBD2 | . | TRBV10-3 | TGTGCCATCAGTGATGCGGGAGGAAGGCACGAGCAGTACTTC | CAISDAGGRHEQYF
TRBJ2-1 | TRBD2 | many | TRBV15 | TGTGCCACCAGCACAGGACTAGCGGGGAATGAGCAGTTCTTC | CATSTGLAGNEQFF
TRBJ2-5 | . | . | TRBV5-1 | TGCGCCAGCGGCTCGAAGGGCAGCACTCAAGAGACCCAGTACTTC | CASGSKGSTQETQYF
TRBJ2-1 | . | many | TRBV6-2/TRBV6-3 | TGCGCCAGCAGTCCATTGTACAATGAGCAGTTCTTC | CASSPLYNEQFF
TRBJ2-7 | TRBD2 | few | TRBV12-3/TRBV12-4 | TGTGCCAGCAGTTTAGCGCGTTGGGGACTAGGCACCTACGAGCAGTACTTC | CASSLARWGLGTYEQYF
TRBJ1-1 | TRBD1 | . | TRBV12-3/TRBV12-4 | TGTGCCAGCAGGACCGGGACAGGGGTCACTGAAGCTTTCTTT | CASRTGTGVTEAFF